The 31 T cell receptor beta chains below were found in one sample sequenced in a study of cytomegalovirus exposure and HLA in healthy donors. Primers included in the PCR were 60 Vbeta and 13 Jbeta primers. Libraries were prepared by immunoSEQ multiplex PCR; TCRdb keeps only in-frame clonotypes and omits some of them. The sample has about 130,000 clones, around 78% seen once. The sequencing input was PBMCs. These receptors were collected from a man aged 35 to 55 in good health and CMV-seronegative.

This sequence joins TRBV11-2 and TRBJ2-7; D remains unclear. Germline V gives CDR1 SGHAT, CDR2 FQNNGV. CDR3 length: 14 residues. The V and J ends lost 6 bases and 1 base respectively, with 13 bases between them. The CDR3 reads CASRRYSNSYEQYF. The CDR3 nucleotides are TGTGCCAGCAGACGGTACTCGAATTCCTACGAGCAGTACTTC.

J is TRBJ2-7 and V is TRBV7-8, with a weak D call TRBD2 (6 bases). Trimming left V 2 bases short and J 3 bases short, with 11 bases between. Germline V CDR1 and CDR2: SGHVS, FQNEAQ. CDR3 length: 14 residues. This CDR3 reads CASSLSGDLYEQYF. CDR3 in DNA: TGTGCCAGCAGCTTATCGGGGGATCTCTACGAGCAGTACTTC.

On this clone: The junction departs from the called germline gene at one end, perhaps through a read error. The chain links TRBV6-5 to TRBJ1-1, with D tentatively TRBD1 (6 bases). Germline assignment: CDR1 MNHEY and CDR2 SVGAGI. The CDR3 sequence is 12 residues long. This CDR3 reads CASSYRDTEAFF. DNA for the CDR3: TGTGCCAGCAGTTACCGGGACACGGAAGCTTTCTTT.

This clone was observed once. The CDR3, as DNA: TGTGCCTGGAGGGGACAGGGGGGCTACGAGCAGTACTTC. As protein: CAWRGQGGYEQYF. The chain recombines TRBV30 with TRBJ2-7; 11 bases align to TRBD1. Germline CDR1 GTSNPN, CDR2 SVGIG (reference sequence). The V gene end was trimmed by 3 bases and the J gene end by 3 bases; junction bases not matched to a gene: 1. The CDR3 is made up of 13 amino acids.

Regarding this clone: One junction end does not reproduce the germline sequence, and a read error may be involved. V gene TRBV7-9 combines with J gene TRBJ1-2; tentative D call: TRBD1 (5 bases). Germline V gene lookup returns CDR1 SEHNR and CDR2 FQNEAQ (reference sequence). The CDR3 loop spans 15 amino acids. The CDR3 is CASSLGYEWDYGYAF. The CDR3 region has the DNA TGTGCCAGCAGCTTAGGATATGAGTGGGACTATGGCTACGCCTTC.

The J gene is TRBJ1-3, the V gene TRBV29-1; D is unclear. Germline CDR1 is SQVTM and CDR2 is ANQGSEA. V lost 3 bases and J lost 0, with 3 bases in between. The CDR3 consists of 12 residues. In DNA, the CDR3 is TGCAGCGTTGATATCTCTGGAAACACCATATATTTT. It encodes CSVDISGNTIYF.

V gene TRBV6-5 combines with J gene TRBJ1-2; maybe TRBD1 (6 bases). The germline gives CDR1 MNHEY, CDR2 SVGAGI. V was shortened by 4 bases and J by 4 bases, with 19 bases between the two germline ends. The CDR3 is 16 residues long. As DNA, the CDR3 is TGTGCCAGCAGTTCCAGCCGGGACACCGGACCCTATGGCTACACCTTC. Its protein is CASSSSRDTGPYGYTF.

This clone was recorded only once. The V gene is TRBV6-5, the J gene TRBJ2-7; TRBD1 aligns across 7 bases. The V gene end was trimmed by 8 bases and the J gene end by 4 bases; junction bases not matched to a gene: 14. CDR3 length: 15 residues. CDR1 and CDR2 (germline): MNHEY, SVGAGI. Here the CDR3 reads CASAPKYDREYEQYF. The CDR3 DNA sequence: TGTGCCAGCGCCCCCAAGTACGACAGGGAGTACGAGCAGTACTTC.

The V call is TRBV6-5, the J call TRBJ1-2, with 7 bases lining up with TRBD1. V was clipped by 6 bases and J by 6 bases; unmatched bases: 7. This CDR3 spans 13 amino acids. Germline lookup yields CDR1 MNHEY and CDR2 SVGAGI. CDR3 loop: CASRGTVVNGYTF. As DNA, the CDR3 is TGTGCCAGCAGGGGGACAGTGGTTAATGGCTACACCTTC.

The chain couples TRBV18 to TRBJ2-3; 9 positions match TRBD1. CDR3 size: 16 residues. Trimming cost V 3 bases and J 2 bases; bases outside gene matches: 6. The germline V gene has CDR1 KGHSH and CDR2 LQKENI. In DNA form, the CDR3 reads TGTGCCAGCTCACCTCGGACAGGGGACTTCACAGATACGCAGTATTTT. Encoded protein: CASSPRTGDFTDTQYF.

The V and J genes are TRBV7-6 and TRBJ2-2, with D perhaps matching TRBD1 (6 bases). V gave up 2 bases and J gave up 0 bases, with 16 bases separating them. Germline lookup yields CDR1 SGHVS and CDR2 FNYEAQ. The CDR3 contains 18 residues. Written as DNA, the CDR3 is TGTGCCAGCAGCTTAAACCTCGGACAGCGATCGAACACCGGGGAGCTGTTTTTT. Its protein product is CASSLNLGQRSNTGELFF.

The CDR3 region has the DNA TGTGCCAGCAGCTTAGCCTCAGGGGGCTCGCGTCAGCCCCAGCATTTT. Protein: CASSLASGGSRQPQHF. The chain couples TRBV7-9 to TRBJ1-5, with 8 bases lining up with TRBD1. Unmatched junction bases numbered 7, after V lost 0 bases and J lost 6 bases. Germline V gives CDR1 SEHNR, CDR2 FQNEAQ (reference sequence). The CDR3 has 16 amino acids.

V usage is TRBV19 and J usage is TRBJ2-5; 9 nucleotides line up with TRBD2. After removal of 5 bases from V and 2 bases from J, the junction contained 9 bases not matched to a gene. The CDR3 is 16 residues long. Per germline, CDR1 LNHDA and CDR2 SQIVND (reference sequence). The CDR3 nucleotides read TGTGCCAGTAGTTTTGGCGGGGGGGCCGTTCAAGAGACCCAGTACTTC. Translation gives CASSFGGGAVQETQYF. The whole variable domain, remainder taken from reference TRBV19 and TRBJ2-5, is DGGITQSPKYLFRKEGQNVTLSCEQNLNHDAMYWYRQDPGQGLRLIYYSQIVNDFQKGDIAEGYSVSREKKESFPLTVTSAQKNPTAFYLCASSFGGGAVQETQYFGPGTRLLVL.

This sequence joins TRBV7-9 and TRBJ1-5, with 12 bases fitting TRBD1. The CDR3 contains 15 residues. Germline CDR1 is SEHNR and CDR2 is FQNEAQ (reference sequence). V lost 0 bases and J lost 6; bases outside the gene matches: 0. The CDR3 is CASSLAGQGAQPQHF. The CDR3 DNA sequence: TGTGCCAGCAGCTTAGCGGGACAGGGGGCTCAGCCCCAGCATTTT.

This clone was seen only a few times. V gene TRBV29-1 combines with J gene TRBJ1-4; possible D gene TRBD1, 6 bases. The CDR3 extends over 13 amino acids. Germline loops: CDR1 SQVTM, CDR2 ANQGSEA. Trimming shortened V by 7 bases and J by 7 bases, and 16 bases separated the two germline ends. The CDR3 sequence: CSANKGVSEKLFF. In nucleotides, the CDR3 is TGCAGCGCGAACAAGGGGGTCAGTGAAAAACTGTTTTTT.

This rearrangement joins TRBV29-1 to TRBJ1-1, with D unclear. The germline V gene has CDR1 SQVTM and CDR2 ANQGSEA. The CDR3 length is 13 residues. V lost 4 bases, J lost 4 bases, and 13 bases lay in between. CDR3 nucleotides: TGCAGCGTTGTACCCCCCCCGGGCACTGAAGCTTTCTTT. This encodes CSVVPPPGTEAFF. The full variable domain, completed using reference TRBV29-1 and TRBJ1-1, is SAVISQKPSRDICQRGTSLTIQCQVDSQVTMMFWYRQQPGQSLTLIATANQGSEATYESGFVIDKFPISRPNLTFSTLTVSNMSPEDSSIYLCSVVPPPGTEAFFGQGTRLTVV.

The rearrangement links TRBV18 to TRBJ1-6, with 7 bases identical to TRBD1. The CDR3 length is 13 residues. After removal of 3 bases from V and 11 bases from J, the junction contained 4 bases not matched to a gene. Germline V gene data show CDR1 as KGHSH and CDR2 as LQKENI. CDR3: CASSPDREAPLHF. The CDR3 coding sequence is TGTGCCAGCTCACCTGACAGGGAGGCACCCCTCCACTTT.

The CDR3 DNA follows: TGCGCCAGCAGCCAAGTGGGACAGGGGGGACATGGCTACACCTTC. Amino acid sequence: CASSQVGQGGHGYTF. This chain uses TRBV4-1 with TRBJ1-2; 11 bases agree with TRBD1. V dropped 1 base and J dropped 6; count of bases not matched to a gene: 4. This CDR3 comprises 15 residues. CDR1 is MGHRA, CDR2 YSYEKL, per germline.

J is TRBJ1-4 and V is TRBV9; D gene unclear. V lost 0 bases to trimming and J lost 7 bases, with 10 bases between them. The CDR3 has 14 residues. Germline V gene sequence: CDR1 SGDLS, CDR2 YYNGEE. Here the CDR3 DNA reads TGTGCCAGCAGCGTAGGTTTAGAAATTGAAAAACTGTTTTTT. Amino acids: CASSVGLEIEKLFF.

This clone was recorded only once. The gene calls are TRBV19 and TRBJ2-4; 8 bases map to TRBD1. Germline CDR1 and CDR2: LNHDA and SQIVND (reference sequence). The V segment lost 6 bases and the J segment 0 bases; nucleotides outside the gene matches: 4. This CDR3 spans 15 amino acids. The CDR3 DNA is TGTGCCAGTAGCGGCAGGGGGCTAGCCAAAAACATTCAGTACTTC. Translating it yields CASSGRGLAKNIQYF.

This chain joins TRBV9 and TRBJ2-7; maybe TRBD2 (6 bases). The germline gives CDR1 SGDLS, CDR2 YYNGEE. Deletions cut 3 bases from V and 1 base from J, with 23 bases between. The CDR3 extends over 18 amino acids. DNA for the CDR3: TGTGCCAGCAGCGCCGGACCGGACTATTCTCAGTTTTCCTACGAGCAGTACTTC. This codes for CASSAGPDYSQFSYEQYF.

The V and J genes are TRBV4-1 and TRBJ1-5, with 8 bases that match TRBD1. The CDR3 covers 16 residues. Per germline, CDR1 MGHRA and CDR2 YSYEKL. V was pared by 0 bases and J by 6 bases, with 7 bases of the junction left unmatched. The CDR3 region has the DNA TGCGCCAGCAGCCAAGATATCTCGGACAGGGTTCAGCCCCAGCATTTT. It encodes CASSQDISDRVQPQHF.

The V call is TRBV7-6, the J call TRBJ2-7; D perhaps matches TRBD1 (6 bases). Germline V gene lookup returns CDR1 SGHVS and CDR2 FNYEAQ. Between the trimmed V and J ends, which lost 5 bases and 1 base, there was a span of 9 bases. This CDR3 contains 13 residues. The CDR3 protein is CASSRQESYEQYF. CDR3 DNA: TGTGCCAGCAGCCGACAGGAATCCTACGAGCAGTACTTC.

The chain combines TRBV11-3 with TRBJ2-5, with D unresolved. The CDR3 totals 11 residues. V was clipped by 4 bases and J by 2 bases, with 2 bases between them. CDR1 is SGHNT and CDR2 is YENEEA in the germline V gene. The CDR3 is CASSSQETQYF. CDR3 bases: TGTGCCAGCAGCTCTCAAGAGACCCAGTACTTC.

The J gene is TRBJ2-7, the V gene TRBV27; a weak D match, TRBD1 (5 bases). The V gene's germline CDR1 is MNHEY and CDR2 SMNVEV (reference sequence). V lost 0 bases, J lost 3 bases, and 9 bases lay in between. CDR3 length equals 14 residues. In DNA, the CDR3 is TGTGCCAGCAGTTTATCGGGCAGGGTCTACGAGCAGTACTTC. It yields the protein CASSLSGRVYEQYF.

This clone has a single count. The J gene is TRBJ2-7, the V gene TRBV18, with D uncertain. V was cut by 6 bases and J by 5 bases, with 17 bases left in between. The CDR3 length is 14 residues. CDR1 is KGHSH, CDR2 LQKENI, per germline. The CDR3 protein is CASSQTSRRNEQYF. The CDR3, as DNA: TGTGCCAGCTCGCAGACATCACGTAGGAACGAGCAGTACTTC.

The chain uses TRBV7-9 and TRBJ1-2; possibly TRBD1 for D (6 bases). The germline CDR1 and CDR2 sequences are SEHNR and FQNEAQ (reference sequence). The V end lost 2 bases, the J end lost 8 bases, and 12 bases lay between the germline ends. CDR3 length equals 13 residues. CDR3 loop: CASSLSGGRGYTF. Written as DNA, the CDR3 is TGTGCCAGCAGCTTATCGGGGGGCCGCGGCTACACCTTC.

V usage is TRBV4-2 and J usage is TRBJ2-1; possibly TRBD2 for D (6 bases). This CDR3 is 13 amino acids long. V was pared by 3 bases and J by 6 bases, with 9 bases between. Germline values: CDR1 LGHNA, CDR2 YNFKEQ. The DNA for the CDR3 is TGTGCCAGCAGCCAGGGTAGCGGCAATGAGCAGTTCTTC. As protein: CASSQGSGNEQFF.

The rearrangement uses TRBV11-2 and TRBJ2-1; 7 bases fit TRBD2. This CDR3 comprises 16 residues. The V gene's germline CDR1 is SGHAT and CDR2 FQNNGV. Trimming at V came to 0 bases and at J to 4 bases, leaving 6 bases not matched to a gene. CDR3 nucleotides: TGTGCCAGCAGCTTAGACGGGGGGTACCTATACAATGAGCAGTTCTTC. Its translation is CASSLDGGYLYNEQFF.

This sequence joins TRBV13 and TRBJ2-2; D might be TRBD1 (5 bases). CDR1 is PRHDT, CDR2 FYEKMQ, per germline (reference sequence). The CDR3 extends over 15 amino acids. Between the trimmed V and J ends, which lost 5 bases and 3 bases, there was a span of 13 bases. DNA of the CDR3: TGTGCCAGCAGCCAGACAGCAATGTACACCGGGGAGCTGTTTTTT. Translation gives CASSQTAMYTGELFF.

This rearrangement joins TRBV5-1 to TRBJ2-1, with D unresolved. V was pared by 4 bases and J by 8 bases, with 13 bases between. Germline V lookup: CDR1 SGHRS, CDR2 YFSETQ. The CDR3 loop spans 13 amino acids. The CDR3 reads CASSLLIWDEQFF. For the CDR3, the DNA is TGCGCCAGCAGCCTACTAATTTGGGATGAGCAGTTCTTC.